The clone carrying this T cell receptor beta chain was observed a few times. The V and J ends lost 2 bases and 6 bases, in that order; junction bases with no gene match: 0. Germline CDR1 is MNHNS and CDR2 is SASEGT. The length of the CDR3 is 13 residues. This entry comes from a study of blood T cell repertoires in COVID-19. Sequencing was performed with immunoSEQ multiplex PCR; in TCRdb, only in-frame clones are kept and a portion is missing. The sample holds approximately 160,000 clones, over 65% seen once. Participants spanned ages about 18 to 100 years and resided in around 25 US areas. What the recovered Cohort 3 donors had was two negative PCRs, clearance, or symptom resolution.

V usage is TRBV6-1 and J usage is TRBJ2-2, with 7 bases that match TRBD1. Material: PBMCs or T cells enriched from blood (not recorded which). This sequence originates from a woman in her forties or fifties who had recovered from COVID-19. Written as DNA, the CDR3 is TGTGCCAGCAGTGAACAGGGGGCCGGGGAGCTGTTTTTT. This encodes CASSEQGAGELFF.